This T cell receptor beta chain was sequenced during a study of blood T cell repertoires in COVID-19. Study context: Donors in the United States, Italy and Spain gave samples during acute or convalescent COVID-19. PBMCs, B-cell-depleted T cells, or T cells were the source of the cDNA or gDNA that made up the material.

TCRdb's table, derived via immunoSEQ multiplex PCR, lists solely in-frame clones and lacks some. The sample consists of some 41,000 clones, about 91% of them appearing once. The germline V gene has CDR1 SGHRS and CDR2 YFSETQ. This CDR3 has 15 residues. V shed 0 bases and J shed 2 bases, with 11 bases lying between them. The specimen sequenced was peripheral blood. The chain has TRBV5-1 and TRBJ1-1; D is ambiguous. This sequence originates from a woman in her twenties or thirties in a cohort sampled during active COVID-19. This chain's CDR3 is CASSLEIGINTEAFF. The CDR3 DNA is TGCGCCAGCAGCTTGGAGATCGGTATAAACACTGAAGCTTTCTTT. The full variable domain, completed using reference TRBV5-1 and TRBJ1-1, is KAGVTQTPRYLIKTRGQQVTLSCSPISGHRSVSWYQQTPGQGLQFLFEYFSETQRNKGNFPGRFSGRQFSNSRSEMNVSTLELGDSALYLCASSLEIGINTEAFFGQGTRLTVV.